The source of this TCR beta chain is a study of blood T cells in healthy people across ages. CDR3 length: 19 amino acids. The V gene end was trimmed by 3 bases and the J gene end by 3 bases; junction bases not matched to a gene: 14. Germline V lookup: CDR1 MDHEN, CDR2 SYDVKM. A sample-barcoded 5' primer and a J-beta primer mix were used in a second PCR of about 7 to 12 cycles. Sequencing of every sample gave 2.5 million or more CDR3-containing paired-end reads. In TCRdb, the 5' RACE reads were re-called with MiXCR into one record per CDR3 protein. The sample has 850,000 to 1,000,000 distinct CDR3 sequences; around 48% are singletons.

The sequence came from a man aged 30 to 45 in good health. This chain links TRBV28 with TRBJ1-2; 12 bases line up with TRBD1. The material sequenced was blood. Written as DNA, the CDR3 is TGTGCCAGCAGTTTTCCCCTCCGGGACAGGGGGCCTTCGGACTATGGCTACACCTTC. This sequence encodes CASSFPLRDRGPSDYGYTF.